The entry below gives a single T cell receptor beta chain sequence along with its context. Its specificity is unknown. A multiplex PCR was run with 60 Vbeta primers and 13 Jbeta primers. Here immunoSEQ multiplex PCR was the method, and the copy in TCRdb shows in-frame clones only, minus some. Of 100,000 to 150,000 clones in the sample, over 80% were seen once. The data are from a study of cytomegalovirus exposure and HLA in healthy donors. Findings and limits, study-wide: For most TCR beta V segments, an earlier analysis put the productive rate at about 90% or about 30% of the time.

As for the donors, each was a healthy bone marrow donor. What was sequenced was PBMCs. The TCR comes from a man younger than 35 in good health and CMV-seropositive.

The CDR3 sequence is CASSLRTGEGYTF. CDR3 sequence (DNA): TGTGCCAGCAGCTTGAGGACAGGGGAAGGCTACACCTTC. The rearrangement joins TRBV11-3 to TRBJ1-2, with 9 positions matching TRBD1. The germline gives CDR1 SGHNT, CDR2 YENEEA. The CDR3 covers 13 residues. Trimming at V came to 3 bases and at J to 8 bases, leaving 4 bases not matched to a gene.